This T cell receptor (beta chain) was identified during a study of Ad26.COV2.S vaccination and SARS-CoV-2 variants. Study at large: Dosing was one shot or two shots 56 days apart. Study findings and constraints: Measures of TCR breadth and depth may have fallen short of total T cell responses. The breadth of spike-specific CD8+ and CD4+ T cell responses after vaccination was reportedly substantial.

TCRdb keeps only in-frame clones here, not all; method: immunoSEQ multiplex PCR. The sample carries 350,000 to 600,000 clones, about nine tenths recorded once. The treatment: 19 received Ad26.COV2.S at low or high dose, single or two shots; about five received placebo; per-sample allocation not given. The samples date from day 63 after the first vaccine or placebo injection. As for this clone: The antigen is unknown.

This TCR was sampled from a person aged 18-65 years who received the Ad26.COV2.S COVID-19 vaccine or a placebo. The sequencing used peripheral blood, collected in a trial of Ad26.COV2.S vaccine versus placebo.

The CDR3 region has the DNA TGTGCCAGCAGATCCCTTGGACAAAACACTGAAGCTTTCTTT. Its translation: CASRSLGQNTEAFF. The rearrangement joins TRBV6-5 to TRBJ1-1, with a tentative D call TRBD1 (5 bases). V was trimmed by 6 bases and J by 2 bases, leaving 13 bases between them. CDR3 length: 14 residues. Germline values: CDR1 MNHEY, CDR2 SVGAGI.